The clone carrying this T cell receptor (beta chain) was found a few times. Measured with immunoSEQ multiplex PCR; TCRdb has only the in-frame clones, and not every one. Of around 6,600 clones listed, roughly 25% were seen once; the top ten hold around 5.8%. Per germline, CDR1 SGHAT and CDR2 FQDESV (reference sequence). CDR3 size: 16 residues. The V segment lost 5 bases and the J segment 2 bases; nucleotides outside the gene matches: 6. Plating combined some 200,000 CFSE-labeled responder cells with some 200,000 irradiated, violet-dye-labeled stimulator cells. This sample is drawn from a study of graft-versus-host responses after intestinal transplantation. Whole-study results and caveats: Patients who carried graft-donor T cell macrochimerism also had high graft-versus-host to host-versus-graft clonal ratios in their allografts.

The receptor was derived from a human patient who was an organ donor for intestinal transplantation. The source was alloreactive CD8+ T cells from a mixed lymphocyte reaction culture, collected before transplantation. Stated subset: CFSE-low proliferating T cells sorted from roughly 6-day pre-transplant mixed lymphocyte reaction (GvH or HvG direction). V usage is TRBV11-1 and J usage is TRBJ2-2; 9 bases are a match to TRBD1. The CDR3 spells CASSARQGGNTGELFF. The CDR3 coding sequence is TGTGCCAGCAGCGCCCGACAGGGGGGTAACACCGGGGAGCTGTTTTTT. The variable domain in full, with the rest retrieved from reference TRBV11-1 and TRBJ2-2, is EAEVAQSPRYKITEKSQAVAFWCDPISGHATLYWYRQILGQGPELLVQFQDESVVDDSQLPKDRFSAERLKGVDSTLKIQPAELGDSAMYLCASSARQGGNTGELFFGEGSRLTVL.